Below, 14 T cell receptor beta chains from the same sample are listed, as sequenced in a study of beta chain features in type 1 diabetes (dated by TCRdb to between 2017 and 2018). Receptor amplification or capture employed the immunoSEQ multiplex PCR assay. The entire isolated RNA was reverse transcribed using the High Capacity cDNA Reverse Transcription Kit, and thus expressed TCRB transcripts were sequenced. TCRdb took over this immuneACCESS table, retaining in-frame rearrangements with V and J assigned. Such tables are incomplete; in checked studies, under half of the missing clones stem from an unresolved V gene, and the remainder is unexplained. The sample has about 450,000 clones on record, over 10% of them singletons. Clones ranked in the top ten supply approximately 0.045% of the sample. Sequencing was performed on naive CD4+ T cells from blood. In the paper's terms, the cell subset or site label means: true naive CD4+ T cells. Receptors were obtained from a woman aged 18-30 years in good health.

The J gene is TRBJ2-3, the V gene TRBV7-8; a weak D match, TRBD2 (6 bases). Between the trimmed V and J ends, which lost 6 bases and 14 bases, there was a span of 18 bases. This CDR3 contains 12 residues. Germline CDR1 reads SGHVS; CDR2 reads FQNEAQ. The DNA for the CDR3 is TGTGCCAGCAGTAAGCTAGCGTCCCAACGGTATTTT. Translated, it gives CASSKLASQRYF.

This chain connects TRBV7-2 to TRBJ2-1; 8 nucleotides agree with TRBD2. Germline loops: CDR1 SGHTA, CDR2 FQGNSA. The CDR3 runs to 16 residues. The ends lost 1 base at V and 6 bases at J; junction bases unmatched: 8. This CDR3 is CASSLVGAGASNEQFF. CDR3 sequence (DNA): TGTGCCAGCAGCTTAGTGGGAGCGGGAGCTAGCAATGAGCAGTTCTTC.

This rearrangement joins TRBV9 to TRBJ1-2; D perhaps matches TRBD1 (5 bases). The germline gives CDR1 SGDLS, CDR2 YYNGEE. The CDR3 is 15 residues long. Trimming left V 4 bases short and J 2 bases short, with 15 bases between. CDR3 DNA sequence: TGTGCCAGCAGCCAGGCTTGGGACCCAAACTATGGCTACACCTTC. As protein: CASSQAWDPNYGYTF.

This CDR3 is CSVEPQGTFRYTF. DNA for the CDR3: TGCAGCGTTGAACCCCAGGGGACGTTTCGCTACACCTTC. The J gene is TRBJ1-2, the V gene TRBV29-1; perhaps TRBD1 as D (6 bases). Germline V gives CDR1 SQVTM, CDR2 ANQGSEA. The CDR3 loop spans 13 amino acids. The ends were cut back, 2 bases at V and 9 bases at J, with 16 bases in the middle.

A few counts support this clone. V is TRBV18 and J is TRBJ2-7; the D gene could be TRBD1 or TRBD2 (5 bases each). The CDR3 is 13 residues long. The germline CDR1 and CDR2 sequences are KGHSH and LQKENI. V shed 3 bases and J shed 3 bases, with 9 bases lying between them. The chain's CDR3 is CASSPGAGYEQYV. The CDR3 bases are TGTGCCAGCTCACCCGGGGCAGGCTACGAGCAGTACGTC.

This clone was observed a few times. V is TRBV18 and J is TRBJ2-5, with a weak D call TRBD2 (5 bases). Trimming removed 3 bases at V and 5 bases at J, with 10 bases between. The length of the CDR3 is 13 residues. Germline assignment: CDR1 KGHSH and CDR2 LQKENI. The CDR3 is CASSPAAGETQYF. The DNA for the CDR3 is TGTGCCAGCTCACCGGCGGCGGGCGAGACCCAGTACTTC.

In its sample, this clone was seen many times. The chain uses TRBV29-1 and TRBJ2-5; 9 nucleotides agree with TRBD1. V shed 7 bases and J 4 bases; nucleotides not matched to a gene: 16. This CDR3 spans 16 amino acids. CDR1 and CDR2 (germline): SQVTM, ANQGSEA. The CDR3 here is CSGAPLQGALRETQYF. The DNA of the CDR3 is TGCAGCGGGGCGCCGTTACAGGGGGCGCTCAGAGAGACCCAGTACTTC.

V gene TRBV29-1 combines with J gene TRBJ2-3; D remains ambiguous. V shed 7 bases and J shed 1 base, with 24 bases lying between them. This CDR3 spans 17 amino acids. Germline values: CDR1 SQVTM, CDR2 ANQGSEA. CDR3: CSGGSLGSSWRTDTQYF. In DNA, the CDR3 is TGCAGCGGGGGTTCATTGGGTAGTTCGTGGCGCACAGATACGCAGTATTTT.

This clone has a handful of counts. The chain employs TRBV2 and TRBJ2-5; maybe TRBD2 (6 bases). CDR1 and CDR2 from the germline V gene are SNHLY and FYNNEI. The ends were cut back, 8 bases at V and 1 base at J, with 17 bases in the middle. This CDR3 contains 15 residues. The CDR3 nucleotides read TGTGCCAGCGCCTACCGGGACTGGGCCCAAGAGACCCAGTACTTC. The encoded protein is CASAYRDWAQETQYF.

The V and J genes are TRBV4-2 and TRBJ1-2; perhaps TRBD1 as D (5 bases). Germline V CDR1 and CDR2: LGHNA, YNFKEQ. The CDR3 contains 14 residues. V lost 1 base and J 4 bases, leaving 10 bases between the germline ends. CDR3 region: CASSQATASYGYTF. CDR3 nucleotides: TGTGCCAGCAGCCAAGCGACAGCAAGCTATGGCTACACCTTC.

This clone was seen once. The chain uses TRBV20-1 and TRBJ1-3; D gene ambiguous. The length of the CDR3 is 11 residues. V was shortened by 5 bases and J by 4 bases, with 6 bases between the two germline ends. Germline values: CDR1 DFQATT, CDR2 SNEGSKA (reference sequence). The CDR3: CSAQSGNTIYF. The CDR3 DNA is TGCAGTGCTCAAAGCGGAAACACCATATATTTT.

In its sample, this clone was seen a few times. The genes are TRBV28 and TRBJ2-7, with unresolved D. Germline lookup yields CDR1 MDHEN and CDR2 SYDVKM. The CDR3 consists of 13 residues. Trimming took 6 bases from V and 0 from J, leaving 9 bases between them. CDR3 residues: CASRPGPSYEQYV. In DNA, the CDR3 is TGTGCCAGCAGGCCGGGCCCCTCCTACGAGCAGTACGTC.

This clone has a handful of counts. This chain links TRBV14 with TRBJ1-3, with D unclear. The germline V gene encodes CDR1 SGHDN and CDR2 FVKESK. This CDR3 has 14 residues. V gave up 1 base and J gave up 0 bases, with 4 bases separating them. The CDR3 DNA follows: TGTGCCAGCAGCCAAGCCGTCTCTGGAAACACCATATATTTT. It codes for CASSQAVSGNTIYF.

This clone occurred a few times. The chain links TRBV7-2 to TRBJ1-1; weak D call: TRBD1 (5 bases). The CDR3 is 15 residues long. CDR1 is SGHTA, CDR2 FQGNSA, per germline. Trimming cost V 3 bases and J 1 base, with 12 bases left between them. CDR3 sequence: CASSLQGRSNTEAFF. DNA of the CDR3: TGTGCCAGCAGCTTGCAGGGACGGTCGAACACTGAAGCTTTCTTT.